This T cell receptor (beta chain) was identified in a study of cytomegalovirus exposure and HLA in healthy donors. This PCR relied on a set of 60 Vbeta primers and 13 Jbeta primers. TCRdb keeps only in-frame clones here, not all; method: immunoSEQ multiplex PCR. The profile shows about 190,000 clones, over 70% of them singletons. This clone showed up just once. The sample consisted of PBMCs. The sequence came from a woman aged 18-35 years in good health and CMV-seropositive.

The CDR3 reads CASSQSTWRVLTTEAFF. The CDR3 DNA reads TGTGCCAGCAGCCAAAGTACGTGGCGAGTACTAACCACTGAAGCTTTCTTT. This chain links TRBV5-6 with TRBJ1-1; no clear D gene. V was trimmed by 4 bases and J by 4 bases, leaving 23 bases between them. This CDR3 region has 17 residues. The V gene's germline CDR1 is SGHDT and CDR2 YYEEEE.